Listed below are T cell receptor beta chains from one sample, sequenced in a study of cytomegalovirus exposure and HLA in healthy donors. Clones were sequenced by immunoSEQ multiplex PCR, and TCRdb holds only the in-frame ones, with some missing. This sample carries more than 100,000 clones, 75% to 90% of them seen once, and the ten largest clones take 1%. The source material was PBMCs. These receptors were taken from a middle-aged man in good health and CMV-seronegative. The CDR3 runs from the conserved cysteine through the conserved F or W. A D gene is named only where the DNA matches it firmly. The size field is filled for only some rows; it gives once, few, many or a size class.

>NA|TRBV7-9|TRBD1|TRBJ2-1
CASSRGQEYNEQFF
TGTGCCAGCAGCCGCGGACAGGAATACAATGAGCAGTTCTTC
>NA|TRBV9|TRBD2|TRBJ2-3
CASSVGGGSNSTDTQYF
TGTGCCAGCAGCGTAGGGGGGGGATCGAATAGCACAGATACGCAGTATTTT
>NA|TRBV6-1|NA|TRBJ1-5
CASSVGPADNQPQHF
TGTGCCAGCAGTGTGGGGCCAGCTGACAATCAGCCCCAGCATTTT
>NA|TRBV10-1|NA|TRBJ2-7
CASTAGEYEQYF
TGCGCCAGCACAGCAGGGGAATACGAGCAGTACTTC
>NA|TRBV19|NA|TRBJ1-1
CASIPRQNTEAFF
TGTGCCAGTATCCCTCGACAGAACACTGAAGCTTTCTTT
>NA|TRBV27|NA|TRBJ1-1
CASRTQGNTEAFF
TGTGCCAGCAGAACTCAGGGGAACACTGAAGCTTTCTTT
>NA|TRBV5-1|TRBD2|TRBJ2-5
CASSQAGRGETQYF
TGCGCCAGCAGCCAAGCGGGGCGGGGGGAGACCCAGTACTTC
>NA|TRBV9|NA|TRBJ2-2
CASSVAGQGATGELFF
TGTGCCAGCAGCGTAGCTGGACAAGGGGCCACCGGGGAGCTGTTTTTT
>NA|TRBV6-5|NA|TRBJ1-2
CASSYRSQGYGYTF
TGTGCCAGCAGTTACAGGTCTCAGGGGTATGGCTACACCTTC
>NA|TRBV2|TRBD2|TRBJ2-2
CASTGLAGELFF
TGTGCCAGCACGGGACTAGCCGGGGAGCTGTTTTTT
>NA|TRBV6-5|TRBD1|TRBJ2-7
CATQGQGAFEQYF
TGTGCCACCCAAGGACAGGGGGCTTTCGAGCAGTACTTC
>NA|TRBV6-5|NA|TRBJ2-6
CASSRQSTGANVLTF
TGTGCCAGCAGCAGACAGTCGACTGGGGCCAACGTCCTGACTTTC
>NA|TRBV4-2|TRBD2|TRBJ2-1
CASSQDRGRANEQFF
TGTGCCAGCAGCCAAGATCGGGGGAGGGCCAATGAGCAGTTCTTC
>NA|TRBV6-5|TRBD1|TRBJ1-4
CASSRGTGENEKLFF
TGTGCCAGCAGCCGAGGGACAGGAGAGAATGAAAAACTGTTTTTT
>NA|TRBV5-5|TRBD1|TRBJ1-1
CASSLGQRPREAFF
TGTGCCAGCAGCCTGGGACAGCGCCCCCGAGAAGCTTTCTTT
>NA|TRBV29-1|NA|TRBJ2-7
CSVEDREQGYEQYF
TGCAGCGTTGAAGATAGGGAACAGGGCTACGAGCAGTACTTC
>once|TRBV2|NA|TRBJ2-3
CASSRVTQYF
TGTGCCAGCTCTCGGGTAACGCAGTATTTT
>once|TRBV15|NA|TRBJ1-4
CATSPRDGLDNEKLFF
TGTGCCACCAGCCCCCGCGACGGACTGGATAATGAAAAACTGTTTTTT
>NA|TRBV18|NA|TRBJ2-6
CASSPLAGTDLSGANVLTF
TGTGCCAGCTCACCATTAGCCGGGACTGATCTTTCTGGGGCCAACGTCCTGACTTTC
>NA|TRBV11-2|TRBD2|TRBJ2-2
CASSRAGGGWGYTGELFF
TGTGCCAGCAGCCGGGCGGGGGGCGGATGGGGATACACCGGGGAGCTGTTTTTT
>NA|TRBV9|TRBD2|TRBJ2-5
CASSTTGTNGETQYF
TGTGCCAGCAGCACCACCGGGACTAATGGCGAGACCCAGTACTTC
>NA|TRBV2|NA|TRBJ2-7
CASSEVQKVTYEQYF
TGTGCCAGCAGTGAAGTTCAGAAAGTTACCTACGAGCAGTACTTC
>NA|TRBV6-5|NA|TRBJ1-3
CASSPGGSGNTIYF
TGTGCCAGCAGTCCCGGGGGCTCTGGAAACACCATATATTTT
>NA|TRBV6-5|TRBD2|TRBJ2-1
CASSYSGTSGWGEQFF
TGTGCCAGCAGTTACTCCGGGACTAGCGGGTGGGGTGAGCAGTTCTTC
>NA|TRBV7-9|NA|TRBJ2-5
CASSLQGETQYF
TGTGCCAGCAGCTTACAGGGAGAGACCCAGTACTTC
>few|TRBV6-1|NA|TRBJ2-3
CASRGGIGTDTQYF
TGTGCCAGCAGAGGCGGGATCGGAACAGATACGCAGTATTTT
>NA|TRBV30|NA|TRBJ1-1
CAWSPHGGTEAFF
TGTGCCTGGAGTCCCCACGGGGGTACTGAAGCTTTCTTT
>once|TRBV5-1|NA|TRBJ1-2
CASSLATATGGYTF
TGCGCCAGCAGCTTGGCGACAGCGACTGGAGGCTACACCTTC
>once|TRBV7-6|TRBD1|TRBJ2-5
CASSKGQGRETQYF
TGTGCCAGCAGCAAGGGACAGGGGAGAGAGACCCAGTACTTC
>NA|TRBV7-2|NA|TRBJ2-3
CASSGPTYTDTQYF
TGTGCCAGCAGCGGGCCTACCTACACAGATACGCAGTATTTT
>NA|TRBV30|NA|TRBJ2-7
CAWTGVPYEQYF
TGTGCCTGGACGGGGGTCCCCTACGAGCAGTACTTC
>NA|TRBV15|NA|TRBJ1-2
CATSRDWGGGYTF
TGTGCCACCAGCAGAGATTGGGGGGGTGGCTACACCTTC
>NA|TRBV5-1|NA|TRBJ2-7
CASSLLVRGDEQYF
TGCGCCAGCAGCTTGTTGGTCAGGGGAGACGAGCAGTACTTC
>once|TRBV27|NA|TRBJ2-7
CASSLPRAQGGFHEQYF
TGTGCCAGCAGTCTCCCCAGGGCGCAGGGAGGTTTCCACGAGCAGTACTTC
>NA|TRBV4-2|TRBD2|TRBJ2-1
CASSQGRGSSYNEQFF
TGTGCCAGCAGCCAGGGGCGGGGGAGCTCCTACAATGAGCAGTTCTTC
>once|TRBV4-1|NA|TRBJ1-6
CASSPPGVQSPLHF
TGCGCCAGCAGCCCTCCAGGGGTCCAGTCACCCCTCCACTTT
>NA|TRBV27|NA|TRBJ1-5
CASSLLSPRGNQPQHF
TGTGCCAGCAGTTTATTGAGCCCCCGGGGCAATCAGCCCCAGCATTTT
>once|TRBV25-1|TRBD2|TRBJ2-5
CASSEYLGLAGEETQYF
TGTGCCAGCAGTGAATATTTGGGGCTAGCGGGAGAAGAGACCCAGTACTTC
>NA|TRBV5-1|TRBD1|TRBJ1-1
CASSTSGQENTEAFF
TGCGCCAGCAGCACCTCGGGACAGGAGAACACTGAAGCTTTCTTT
>NA|TRBV29-1|TRBD2|TRBJ2-3
CSGSLAGGPDTQYF
TGCAGCGGCTCACTAGCGGGAGGGCCAGATACGCAGTATTTT
>NA|TRBV6-1|NA|TRBJ2-7
CASSEGSTYEQYF
TGTGCCAGCAGTGAAGGCTCTACCTACGAGCAGTACTTC
>NA|TRBV10-3|NA|TRBJ1-1
CAISDNVVRNTEAFF
TGTGCCATCAGTGATAATGTTGTGAGGAACACTGAAGCTTTCTTT
>NA|TRBV5-1|NA|TRBJ1-2
CASSLDRTNYGYTF
TGCGCCAGCAGCCTGGACAGAACTAACTATGGCTACACCTTC
>once|TRBV5-1|TRBD1|TRBJ2-7
CASSSFAGQGTYEQYF
TGCGCCAGCAGCTCTTTTGCGGGACAGGGCACCTACGAGCAGTACTTC
>NA|TRBV28|TRBD1|TRBJ1-2
CASSAGGNYGYTF
TGTGCCAGCAGTGCAGGGGGGAACTATGGCTACACCTTC
>NA|TRBV11-2|TRBD1|TRBJ2-7
CASSGIRQGSTYEQYF
TGTGCCAGCAGCGGCATAAGACAGGGTTCCACGTACGAGCAGTACTTC